The entry below describes one T cell receptor beta chain. Trimming cost V 5 bases and J 2 bases; bases outside gene matches: 3. Germline lookup yields CDR1 LNHDA and CDR2 SQIVND (reference sequence). This CDR3 region has 14 residues. The source of the sample is a study of blood T cell repertoires in COVID-19. Study in general: The origin of the acute and convalescent COVID-19 samples was the United States, Italy and Spain. The cDNA or gDNA used as material had been derived from T cells, B-cell-depleted T cells, or PBMCs.

Researchers sorted participants into cohorts using their self-reported clinical history. Sequencing was performed with immunoSEQ multiplex PCR; in TCRdb, only in-frame clones are kept and a portion is missing. The data show 180,000 or so clones, about 88% seen once. The sequencing input was PBMCs or T cells enriched from blood (not recorded which). This TCR derives from a woman between 35 and 50 years old with acute COVID-19. The genes are TRBV19 and TRBJ2-5; 9 bases are a match to TRBD1. As DNA, the CDR3 is TGTGCCAGTAGTGGACAGGGGAGGCAAGAGACCCAGTACTTC. It encodes CASSGQGRQETQYF. Variable domain in full (rest from reference TRBV19 and TRBJ2-5): DGGITQSPKYLFRKEGQNVTLSCEQNLNHDAMYWYRQDPGQGLRLIYYSQIVNDFQKGDIAEGYSVSREKKESFPLTVTSAQKNPTAFYLCASSGQGRQETQYFGPGTRLLVL.